One sample yielded the 10 T cell receptor beta chains listed below, sequenced in a study of blood T cell repertoires in COVID-19. Produced via immunoSEQ multiplex PCR; TCRdb's table is partial and in-frame only. The table includes about 50,000 clones, about nine tenths detected once. The sample taken for sequencing was peripheral blood. These receptors all stem from a woman aged 80 or older with COVID-19, enrolled during active disease.

Only one count was recorded for this clone. The chain uses TRBV7-2 and TRBJ2-7; 7 bases agree with TRBD2. Germline V gene data show CDR1 as SGHTA and CDR2 as FQGNSA. Germline trimming cut 5 bases from V and 0 bases from J; bases unmatched to any gene: 4. CDR3 size: 14 residues. DNA of the CDR3: TGTGCCAGCAGCAGAGGACTAGTCTCCTACGAGCAGTACTTC. It translates to CASSRGLVSYEQYF.

This rearrangement joins TRBV11-2 to TRBJ1-1; no reliable D call. Trimming removed 7 bases at V and 3 bases at J, with 15 bases between. The CDR3 consists of 14 residues. In germline, CDR1 is SGHAT, CDR2 FQNNGV. In DNA, the CDR3 is TGTGCCAGCAATCCAGGTTCGTCGGACACTGAAGCTTTCTTT. Translated: CASNPGSSDTEAFF.

In its sample, this clone was seen once. The chain combines TRBV30 with TRBJ1-5; 7 bases agree with TRBD1. With 0 bases clipped from V and 6 bases from J, the junction kept 5 bases outside the gene matches. The CDR3 sequence is 14 residues long. The V gene's germline CDR1 is GTSNPN and CDR2 SVGIG (reference sequence). The DNA for the CDR3 is TGTGCCTGGAGTGTAAACAGGGGCGGTCAGCCCCAGCATTTT. Translation: CAWSVNRGGQPQHF.

This clone has just a few counts. This chain connects TRBV5-1 to TRBJ1-1, with D possibly being TRBD1 (5 bases). The CDR3 covers 14 residues. Per the germline V gene, CDR1 is SGHRS and CDR2 is YFSETQ. Trimming left V 0 bases short and J 1 base short, with 7 bases between. Here the CDR3 reads CASSLEQGNTEAFF. The CDR3 DNA is TGCGCCAGCAGCTTGGAGCAGGGGAACACTGAAGCTTTCTTT.

The DNA of the CDR3 is TGCAGTGCTAGTCTCCAGGGGCGAAACACCATATATTTT. The encoded protein is CSASLQGRNTIYF. The gene calls are TRBV20-1 and TRBJ1-3; perhaps TRBD1 as D (6 bases). V lost 3 bases and J 5 bases, leaving 11 bases between the germline ends. CDR3 length equals 13 residues. Per germline, CDR1 DFQATT and CDR2 SNEGSKA (reference sequence).

This chain joins TRBV2 and TRBJ2-2; no firm D call. From germline, CDR1 is SNHLY and CDR2 FYNNEI. Trimming removed 5 bases from V and 5 bases from J, with 15 bases in between. The CDR3 covers 15 residues. The CDR3 loop is CASSRGETGTGELFF. In nucleotides, the CDR3 is TGTGCCAGCAGTCGAGGAGAAACCGGAACCGGGGAGCTGTTTTTT.

The rearrangement uses TRBV5-1 and TRBJ1-1, with D possibly matching TRBD1 (6 bases). Germline V gene data show CDR1 as SGHRS and CDR2 as YFSETQ. The CDR3 sequence is 17 residues long. Trimming took 4 bases from V and 0 from J, leaving 19 bases between them. CDR3 sequence (DNA): TGCGCCAGCAGCCGATTAACAGGGTTCCTTATGAACACTGAAGCTTTCTTT. Its protein product is CASSRLTGFLMNTEAFF.

The chain is built from TRBV5-1 and TRBJ2-1, with D possibly being TRBD2 (5 bases). The V gene lost 0 bases and the J gene lost 3 bases, with 10 bases spanning the gap. The germline CDR1 and CDR2 sequences are SGHRS and YFSETQ. The CDR3 is made up of 15 amino acids. CDR3 DNA sequence: TGCGCCAGCAGCTTGGCGGCGGGCTTCTACAATGAGCAGTTCTTC. This encodes CASSLAAGFYNEQFF.

This chain links TRBV21-1 with TRBJ2-1; the D call in the table, TRBD1, was not verified against the DNA. TRBV21-1 is termed a pseudogene. The CDR3 has 16 residues. The CDR3 DNA reads TGTGCCAGCAGCAAAGCTCTTGCGGACAAATACAATGAGCAGTTCTTC. It translates to CASSKALADKYNEQFF.

This CDR3 is CASSLFVNYLNYGYTF. The CDR3 DNA reads TGTGCCAGCAGCTTGTTTGTCAACTACCTTAACTATGGCTACACCTTC. The chain couples TRBV5-5 to TRBJ1-2; D unclear. The CDR3 length is 16 residues. Between the trimmed V and J ends, which lost 1 base and 1 base, there was a span of 14 bases. Germline V gene sequence: CDR1 SGHKS, CDR2 YYEKEE (reference sequence).